This T cell receptor (beta chain) stems from a study of blood T cell repertoires in COVID-19. The wider study: COVID-19 samples from acute and convalescent phases originated in the United States, Italy and Spain. T cells, B-cell-depleted T cells, or PBMCs provided the cDNA or gDNA that served as material.

The authors' processing: From reference gene primer amplification, estimates of nucleated cell counts were derived. Assay used: immunoSEQ multiplex PCR; TCRdb lists only in-frame clones, some missing. V, J and clone size were drawn from that table, and D and trimming were deduced from the DNA. The table shows around 500,000 clones, with 80% to 90% occurring only once. This CDR3 spans 14 amino acids. Germline V gene lookup returns CDR1 SGHAT and CDR2 FQNNGV. The ends were cut back, 5 bases at V and 8 bases at J, with 16 bases in the middle. This receptor was taken from a human donor in a cohort sampled during active COVID-19. Sequences were obtained from peripheral blood. This chain uses TRBV11-2 with TRBJ2-4; D may be TRBD2 (6 bases). CDR3 in DNA: TGTGCCAGCAGCGCCTTGCGAGGAGGGGACATTCAGTACTTC. Translation gives CASSALRGGDIQYF.